The source of this T cell receptor beta chain is a study of blood T cells in healthy people across ages. Study background: Per two T cells, template switching captured roughly one barcoded beta molecule.

Through a sample-barcoded 5' primer and a J-beta primer mix, a second PCR was run for roughly 6 to 11 cycles. A template-switch adaptor containing 12 random nucleotides labeled each cDNA molecule. TCRdb called the 5' RACE reads again in MiXCR, with one record for every CDR3 protein. The top ten hold 15% to 20% of the sample, which has more than 800,000 distinct CDR3 sequences, less than 35% seen once. This CDR3 spans 13 amino acids. J gave up 1 base and V 8 bases, and 4 bases lay outside the gene matches. In germline, CDR1 is MNHEY, CDR2 SVGAGI. This clonotype showed up just a few times. Sequencing was performed on blood. The rearrangement joins TRBV6-5 to TRBJ1-1; 7 bases are shared with TRBD1. This receptor was identified in a woman older than 75 in good health. DNA of the CDR3: TGTGCCAGCGGGAGGACAGGGAACACTGAAGCTTTCTTT. Amino acid sequence: CASGRTGNTEAFF.